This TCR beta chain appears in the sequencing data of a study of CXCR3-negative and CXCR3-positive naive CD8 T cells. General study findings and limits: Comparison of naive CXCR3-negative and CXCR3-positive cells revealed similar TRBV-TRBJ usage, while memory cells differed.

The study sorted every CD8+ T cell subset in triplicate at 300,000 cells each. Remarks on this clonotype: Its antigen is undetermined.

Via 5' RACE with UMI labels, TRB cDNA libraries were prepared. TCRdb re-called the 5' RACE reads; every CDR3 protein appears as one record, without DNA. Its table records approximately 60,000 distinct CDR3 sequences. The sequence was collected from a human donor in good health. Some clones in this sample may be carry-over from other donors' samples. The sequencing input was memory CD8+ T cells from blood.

The CDR3 spells CSVEGGRANNEQFF. The chain has TRBV29-1 and TRBJ2-1; TCRdb's D gene call, TRBD1, goes unchecked for lack of DNA. The CDR3 is 14 residues long. The germline V gene encodes CDR1 SQVTM and CDR2 ANQGSEA.